Following are 32 T cell receptor beta chains from one sample sequenced in a study of OX40 agonist ivuxolimab in advanced cancers. TCRdb keeps only in-frame clones here, not all; method: immunoSEQ multiplex PCR. The data show 55,000 to 70,000 clones, roughly 80% seen once. Sequencing was performed on CD4+ or CD8+ T cells sorted from blood, taken in a trial of the OX40 agonist ivuxolimab. The receptors originated from an adult with an advanced solid tumor such as melanoma, head and neck, liver or kidney cancer.

This clone was detected a few times. V gene TRBV4-1 combines with J gene TRBJ1-4; 7 bases map to TRBD1. The CDR3 sequence is 15 residues long. V gave up 3 bases and J gave up 6 bases; unmatched junction bases: 7. Germline assignment: CDR1 MGHRA and CDR2 YSYEKL. The CDR3 sequence: CASSQGDRDHEKLFF. In DNA form, the CDR3 reads TGCGCCAGCAGCCAGGGCGACAGGGATCATGAAAAACTGTTTTTT.

The chain combines TRBV10-3 with TRBJ2-1; weak D call: TRBD1 (11 bases). In germline, CDR1 is ENHRY, CDR2 SYGVKD. V lost 5 bases and J lost 7, with 30 bases in between. This CDR3 is 19 amino acids long. The CDR3 region is CAISKGQGAASGSVNEQFF. DNA of the CDR3: TGTGCCATCAGTAAAGGACAGGGGGCGGCTAGCGGGAGCGTTAATGAGCAGTTCTTC.

This clone appeared once. This sequence joins TRBV6-5 and TRBJ1-1; D is perhaps TRBD1 (5 bases). Germline V CDR1 and CDR2: MNHEY, SVGAGI. V was clipped by 4 bases and J by 1 base, with 7 bases between them. This CDR3 spans 13 amino acids. The CDR3 coding sequence is TGTGCCAGCAGTTCGACAGAGAACACTGAAGCTTTCTTT. This codes for CASSSTENTEAFF.

This rearrangement joins TRBV5-1 to TRBJ1-2; D gene uncertain. Trimming shortened V by 1 base and J by 0 bases, and 16 bases separated the two germline ends. The V gene's germline CDR1 is SGHRS and CDR2 YFSETQ. The CDR3 has 17 residues. Here the CDR3 DNA reads TGCGCCAGCAGCTTGTCCCCCACGGAAATTCCTAACTATGGCTACACCTTC. Translation gives CASSLSPTEIPNYGYTF.

V is TRBV11-2 and J is TRBJ2-5, with D perhaps TRBD2 (6 bases). Trimming removed 2 bases from V and 1 base from J, with 11 bases in between. This CDR3 comprises 15 residues. Germline CDR1 SGHAT, CDR2 FQNNGV. In nucleotides, the CDR3 is TGTGCCAGCAGCTTATATACCGGGAGCCAAGAGACCCAGTACTTC. Protein: CASSLYTGSQETQYF.

Only one count was recorded for this clone. The gene calls are TRBV18 and TRBJ2-3, with TRBD1 identical over 9 bases. There are 14 residues in the CDR3. Germline V lookup: CDR1 KGHSH, CDR2 LQKENI. V trimming: 5 bases; J trimming: 6 bases; junction bases outside the gene matches: 6. CDR3 amino acids: CASSTGTGSDTQYF. CDR3 nucleotide sequence: TGTGCCAGCTCAACCGGGACAGGGAGCGATACGCAGTATTTT.

This clone was detected a few times. This rearrangement joins TRBV2 to TRBJ1-5; D uncertain. This CDR3 is 14 amino acids long. Germline V CDR1 and CDR2: SNHLY, FYNNEI. The V end lost 5 bases, the J end lost 7 bases, and 15 bases lay between the germline ends. Here the CDR3 reads CASSPTRSRQPQHF. CDR3 nucleotides: TGTGCCAGCAGTCCGACCCGATCCCGGCAGCCCCAGCATTTT.

The chain joins TRBV2 to TRBJ2-5; D gene unclear. The CDR3 loop spans 13 amino acids. Germline V CDR1 and CDR2: SNHLY, FYNNEI. Trimming cost V 7 bases and J 3 bases, with 12 bases left between them. The CDR3: CASTPADKETQYF. For the CDR3, the DNA is TGTGCCAGCACCCCGGCGGATAAAGAGACCCAGTACTTC.

The gene calls are TRBV19 and TRBJ2-1; TRBD2 matches at 9 bases. CDR1 is LNHDA and CDR2 is SQIVND in the germline V gene (reference sequence). The CDR3 spans 14 residues. V shed 11 bases and J 8 bases; nucleotides not matched to a gene: 13. CDR3 protein: CAAAREGRGDEQFF. CDR3 nucleotide sequence: TGTGCCGCAGCGCGGGAGGGCCGGGGGGATGAGCAGTTCTTC.

The J gene is TRBJ2-5, the V gene TRBV28, with 10 bases fitting TRBD2. V trimming: 6 bases; J trimming: 2 bases; junction bases outside the gene matches: 9. CDR1 and CDR2 (germline): MDHEN, SYDVKM. This CDR3 has 16 amino acids. The CDR3 loop is CASSSGTSVDQETQYF. DNA of the CDR3: TGTGCCAGCAGCTCCGGGACTAGCGTGGATCAAGAGACCCAGTACTTC.

This clone was detected once. J is TRBJ2-2 and V is TRBV30; 8 bases are a match to TRBD1. In germline, CDR1 is GTSNPN, CDR2 SVGIG (reference sequence). The CDR3 consists of 16 residues. J lost 4 bases, V lost 1 base, and 8 bases had no gene match. CDR3 in DNA: TGTGCCTGGAGTGCACCAGGGGGCGCGGGCACCGGGGAGCTGTTTTTT. Amino acid sequence: CAWSAPGGAGTGELFF.

The chain recombines TRBV11-3 with TRBJ2-7; D remains unclear. CDR3 length: 14 amino acids. Trimming took off 5 bases at V and 0 bases at J, with 11 bases between the two ends. Germline loops: CDR1 SGHNT, CDR2 YENEEA. CDR3 loop: CASSPFISSYEQYF. CDR3 sequence (DNA): TGTGCCAGCAGCCCATTTATTAGCTCCTACGAGCAGTACTTC.

This clone was picked up one time. The J gene is TRBJ2-7, the V gene TRBV6-5; D might be TRBD1 (8 bases). V was trimmed by 6 bases and J by 9 bases, leaving 15 bases between them. Germline V lookup: CDR1 MNHEY, CDR2 SVGAGI. The length of the CDR3 is 12 residues. The CDR3 spells CASRSQGGLQYF. CDR3 coding DNA: TGTGCCAGCAGGTCACAGGGGGGGCTGCAGTACTTC.

J is TRBJ2-7 and V is TRBV30, with D possibly matching TRBD2 (6 bases). Germline loops: CDR1 GTSNPN, CDR2 SVGIG (reference sequence). V lost 0 bases and J 9 bases, leaving 9 bases between the germline ends. This CDR3 region has 11 residues. In DNA, the CDR3 is TGTGCCTGGAGTGTACCGGGGGTGCAGTACTTC. Translation gives CAWSVPGVQYF.

This clone occurred a few times. The chain uses TRBV6-5 and TRBJ1-2; D possibly corresponds to TRBD1 (6 bases). Germline assignment: CDR1 MNHEY and CDR2 SVGAGI. The CDR3 spans 13 residues. Trimming pared 2 bases from V and 8 bases from J, leaving 12 bases between. In nucleotides, the CDR3 is TGTGCCAGCAGTTACAGGGGGGTAGGGGGCTACACCTTC. Translating gives CASSYRGVGGYTF.

This chain connects TRBV9 to TRBJ2-1; 10 nucleotides agree with TRBD2. In germline, CDR1 is SGDLS, CDR2 YYNGEE. J was trimmed by 8 bases and V by 3 bases; bases with no gene match: 5. The CDR3 is 14 residues long. The CDR3 loop is CASSAAGGPDEQFF. The CDR3 DNA reads as TGTGCCAGCAGCGCAGCGGGAGGGCCAGATGAGCAGTTCTTC.

CDR3 loop: CASTLGRGIYEQYF. The DNA of the CDR3 is TGTGCCAGCACCCTGGGAAGGGGTATCTACGAGCAGTACTTC. The V and J genes are TRBV5-6 and TRBJ2-5, with D possibly being TRBD1 (5 bases). The J call may not be correct, given that the DNA end is closer to TRBJ2-7. The germline CDR1 and CDR2 sequences are SGHDT and YYEEEE. This CDR3 has 14 amino acids.

V usage is TRBV5-1 and J usage is TRBJ2-5, with no clear D. This CDR3 region has 16 residues. The germline V and J ends were trimmed by 2 bases and 0 bases, with 14 bases remaining between them. Per germline, CDR1 SGHRS and CDR2 YFSETQ. CDR3 amino acids: CASSLLREWDQETQYF. The DNA of the CDR3 is TGCGCCAGCAGCTTATTAAGGGAATGGGACCAAGAGACCCAGTACTTC. Full variable domain (remainder filled in from reference TRBV5-1 and TRBJ2-5): KAGVTQTPRYLIKTRGQQVTLSCSPISGHRSVSWYQQTPGQGLQFLFEYFSETQRNKGNFPGRFSGRQFSNSRSEMNVSTLELGDSALYLCASSLLREWDQETQYFGPGTRLLVL.

The chain combines TRBV11-2 with TRBJ2-7, with D perhaps matching TRBD2 (6 bases). V was trimmed by 4 bases and J by 0 bases, leaving 10 bases between them. CDR1 is SGHAT and CDR2 is FQNNGV in the germline V gene. The CDR3 runs 14 residues. CDR3 protein: CASSSGLLSYEQYF. The CDR3 DNA follows: TGTGCCAGCAGCTCGGGACTCCTCTCCTACGAGCAGTACTTC.

The V gene is TRBV4-1, the J gene TRBJ2-3; D possibly corresponds to TRBD2 (6 bases). Per germline, CDR1 MGHRA and CDR2 YSYEKL. Trimming took off 4 bases at V and 7 bases at J, with 18 bases between the two ends. This CDR3 is 15 amino acids long. CDR3 in DNA: TGCGCCAGCAGCCGGACTATCCCCGGGTTGAATACGCAGTATTTT. This gives the protein CASSRTIPGLNTQYF.

The rearrangement joins TRBV10-1 to TRBJ2-7, with 10 bases lining up with TRBD2. V was pared by 3 bases and J by 5 bases, with 13 bases of the junction left unmatched. CDR3 length equals 17 residues. Germline assignment: CDR1 WNHNN and CDR2 SYGVQD (reference sequence). The DNA for the CDR3 is TGCGCCAGCAGTGACTCCCGGCGGCTAGCGGGAGTGGACGAGCAGTACTTC. Amino acids: CASSDSRRLAGVDEQYF.

V is TRBV27 and J is TRBJ1-2, with D unresolved. V was clipped by 5 bases and J by 3 bases, with 10 bases between them. In germline, CDR1 is MNHEY, CDR2 SMNVEV (reference sequence). The CDR3 loop spans 13 amino acids. The CDR3 DNA reads as TGTGCCAGCAGTCGCTCGGGTGACTATGGCTACACCTTC. Its protein is CASSRSGDYGYTF.

The chain combines TRBV28 with TRBJ2-7; a possible D gene is TRBD2 (5 bases). The CDR3 covers 12 residues. CDR1 is MDHEN, CDR2 SYDVKM, per germline. Trimming pared 6 bases from V and 7 bases from J, leaving 13 bases between. CDR3 coding DNA: TGTGCCAGCAGCGCCACCCCGGGGGAGCAGTACTTC. Translating it yields CASSATPGEQYF.

The sample holds one count of this clone. The rearrangement links TRBV11-2 to TRBJ2-2; TRBD1 matches 10 bases. The CDR3 totals 16 residues. The V segment lost 5 bases and the J segment 5 bases; nucleotides outside the gene matches: 8. Germline V CDR1 and CDR2: SGHAT, FQNNGV. The CDR3 DNA sequence: TGTGCCAGCAGCCCCCTTGGGACAGGGGTGACCGGGGAGCTGTTTTTT. It codes for CASSPLGTGVTGELFF.

This rearrangement joins TRBV11-2 to TRBJ2-1; D may be TRBD1 (6 bases). V dropped 1 base and J dropped 4 bases, with 17 bases sitting between them. The V gene's germline CDR1 is SGHAT and CDR2 FQNNGV. The CDR3 is 17 amino acids. The CDR3 sequence is CASSLGYRVTGYNEQFF. DNA for the CDR3: TGTGCCAGCAGCTTAGGATACAGGGTAACGGGGTACAATGAGCAGTTCTTC.

Only one count was recorded for this clone. The chain joins TRBV7-2 to TRBJ2-5; D unresolved. The V end lost 0 bases, the J end lost 5 bases, and 4 bases lay between the germline ends. Germline V gene sequence: CDR1 SGHTA, CDR2 FQGNSA. The CDR3 consists of 12 residues. The CDR3 here is CASSLAVETQYF. The CDR3 coding sequence is TGTGCCAGCAGCTTAGCTGTTGAGACCCAGTACTTC. Combining the CDR3 with reference TRBV7-2 and TRBJ2-5 gives the whole variable domain GAGVSQSPSNKVTEKGKDVELRCDPISGHTALYWYRQSLGQGLEFLIYFQGNSAPDKSGLPSDRFSAERTGGSVSTLTIQRTQQEDSAVYLCASSLAVETQYFGPGTRLLVL.

This clone appeared a single time. The rearrangement joins TRBV28 to TRBJ2-5, with D possibly being TRBD2 (5 bases). The CDR3 loop spans 13 amino acids. Germline CDR1 reads MDHEN; CDR2 reads SYDVKM. The V end was cut by 6 bases, the J end by 1 base, with 9 bases between. CDR3: CASRGGLQETQYF. The CDR3 DNA follows: TGTGCCAGCAGAGGAGGCCTCCAAGAGACCCAGTACTTC.

The V and J genes are TRBV2 and TRBJ2-2; D gene ambiguous. There are 14 residues in the CDR3. CDR1 SNHLY and CDR2 FYNNEI come from the germline V gene. V was cut by 3 bases and J by 1 base, with 6 bases left in between. The CDR3: CASSDRGNTGELFF. As DNA, the CDR3 is TGTGCCAGCAGTGACAGAGGGAACACCGGGGAGCTGTTTTTT.

J is TRBJ2-3 and V is TRBV7-3; 13 nucleotides match TRBD2. Trimming took 5 bases from V and 2 from J; bases not matched to a gene: 10. CDR1 and CDR2 from the germline V gene are SGHTA and FQGTGA. The CDR3 is made up of 18 amino acids. The CDR3, as DNA: TGTGCCAGCAGCCCCGGACTAGCGGGGGACGAAAACACAGATACGCAGTATTTT. It translates to CASSPGLAGDENTDTQYF.

The rearrangement joins TRBV7-9 to TRBJ2-7, with 8 positions matching TRBD1. The V and J ends lost 1 base and 2 bases, in that order; junction bases with no gene match: 7. Per germline, CDR1 SEHNR and CDR2 FQNEAQ (reference sequence). This CDR3 has 16 residues. The CDR3 DNA reads as TGTGCCAGCAGCTTAGTATTTGCGGGACAGGCCTACGAGCAGTACTTC. Its translation: CASSLVFAGQAYEQYF.

The V call is TRBV7-8, the J call TRBJ2-3; D may be TRBD1 or TRBD2 (6 bases each). Between the trimmed V and J ends, which lost 0 bases and 2 bases, there was a span of 12 bases. This CDR3 region has 16 residues. The germline gives CDR1 SGHVS, CDR2 FQNEAQ. CDR3 amino acids: CASSLAGRGDTDTQYF. The DNA of the CDR3 is TGTGCCAGCAGCTTAGCAGGAAGGGGGGACACAGATACGCAGTATTTT.

This clone was detected only once. The chain employs TRBV15 and TRBJ2-5, with TRBD2 identical over 11 bases. V was clipped by 3 bases and J by 2 bases; unmatched bases: 2. Germline loops: CDR1 LNHNV, CDR2 YYDKDF (reference sequence). CDR3 length: 15 residues. The DNA of the CDR3 is TGTGCCACCAGCAGCCGGACTAGCGGGCAAGAGACCCAGTACTTC. Residues: CATSSRTSGQETQYF.